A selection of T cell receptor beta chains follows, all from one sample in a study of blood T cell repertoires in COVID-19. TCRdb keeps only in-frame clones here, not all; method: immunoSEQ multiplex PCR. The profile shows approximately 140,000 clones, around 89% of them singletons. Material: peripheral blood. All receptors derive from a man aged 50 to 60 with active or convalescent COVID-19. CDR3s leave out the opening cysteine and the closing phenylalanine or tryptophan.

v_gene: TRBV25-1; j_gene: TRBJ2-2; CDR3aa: ASSRASGTGELF
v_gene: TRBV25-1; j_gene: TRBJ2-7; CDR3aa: ASSESGLAGAEQY
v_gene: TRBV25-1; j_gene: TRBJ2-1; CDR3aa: ASSDAQGGLAGYNEQF
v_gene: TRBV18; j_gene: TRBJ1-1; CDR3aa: ASSPRQAEAF
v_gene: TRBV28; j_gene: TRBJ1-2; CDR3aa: ASSPSLGAWTGRRGDGYT
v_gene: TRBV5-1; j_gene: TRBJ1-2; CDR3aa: ASSGDYGGYT
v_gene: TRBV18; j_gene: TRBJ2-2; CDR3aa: ASSPNRGPSSGELF
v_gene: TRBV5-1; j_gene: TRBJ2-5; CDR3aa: ASSLGLAGAQETQY
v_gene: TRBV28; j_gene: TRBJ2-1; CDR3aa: ASSFRYRGGEQF
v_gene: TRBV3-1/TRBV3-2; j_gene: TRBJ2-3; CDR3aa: ASSPTSERTDTQY
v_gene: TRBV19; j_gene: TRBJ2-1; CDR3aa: ASSIRGQGYNEQF
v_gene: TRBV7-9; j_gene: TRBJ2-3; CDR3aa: ASSHRPPGGGRDTQY
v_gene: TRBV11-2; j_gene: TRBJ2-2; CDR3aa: ASSLDWAGSGELF
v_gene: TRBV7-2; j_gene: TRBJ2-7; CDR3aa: ASSLDPGQGREQY
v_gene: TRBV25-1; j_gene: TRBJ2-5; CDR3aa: ASSLGSGGFRETQY
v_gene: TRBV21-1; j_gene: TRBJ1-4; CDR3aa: ASSRPGQAGIQNFEKLF
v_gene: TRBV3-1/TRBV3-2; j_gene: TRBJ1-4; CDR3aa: ASSQGRDREWEKLF
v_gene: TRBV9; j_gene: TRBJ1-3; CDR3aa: ASSVAANSGNTIY
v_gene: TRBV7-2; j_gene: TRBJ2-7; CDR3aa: ASSWGLAGGEQY
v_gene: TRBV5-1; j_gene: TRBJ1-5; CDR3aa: ASSLGGPGQPQH
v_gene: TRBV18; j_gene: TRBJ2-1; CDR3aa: ASSPGSGGGSGGQF
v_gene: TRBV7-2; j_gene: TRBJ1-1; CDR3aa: ASSLEGNTDTEAF
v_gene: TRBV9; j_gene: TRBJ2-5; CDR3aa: ASSVGSGSYVETQY
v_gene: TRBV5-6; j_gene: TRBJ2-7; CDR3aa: ASSLGLANYEQY
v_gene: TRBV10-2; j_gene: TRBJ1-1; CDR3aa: ASSEAYGRNTEAF
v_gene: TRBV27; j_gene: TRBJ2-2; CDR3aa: ASSSNPGTSTGELF
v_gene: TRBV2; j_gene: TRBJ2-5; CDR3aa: ASSAVVAGGPKTQY
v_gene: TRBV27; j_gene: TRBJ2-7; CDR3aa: ASSLRVGTGLSYEQY